The 25 T cell receptor beta chains below all came from one sample that was sequenced in a study of cytomegalovirus exposure and HLA in healthy donors. The primer mix had 60 Vbeta and 13 Jbeta primers. Method: immunoSEQ multiplex PCR; TCRdb's copy keeps in-frame clones and lacks some. The table lists approximately 140,000 clones, about four fifths of them singletons. The specimen was PBMCs. The receptors originated from a human donor in good health.

V and J are TRBV6-5 and TRBJ1-2, with a weak D call TRBD1 (6 bases). The CDR3 consists of 14 residues. Trimming took 2 bases from V and 6 from J, leaving 13 bases between them. CDR1 and CDR2 (germline): MNHEY, SVGAGI. In nucleotides, the CDR3 is TGTGCCAGCAGTTACAAACAGGGCGTAAATGGCTACACCTTC. It codes for CASSYKQGVNGYTF.

The rearrangement links TRBV5-1 to TRBJ2-1; 11 bases line up with TRBD2. V shed 0 bases and J 10 bases; nucleotides not matched to a gene: 12. Germline values: CDR1 SGHRS, CDR2 YFSETQ. This CDR3 spans 17 amino acids. Here the CDR3 DNA reads TGCGCCAGCAGCTTGGTTTCAACTAGCGGGAGTTTTAGGGAGCAGTTCTTC. It is translated as CASSLVSTSGSFREQFF. Full variable domain (outside the CDR3, taken from reference TRBV5-1 and TRBJ2-1): KAGVTQTPRYLIKTRGQQVTLSCSPISGHRSVSWYQQTPGQGLQFLFEYFSETQRNKGNFPGRFSGRQFSNSRSEMNVSTLELGDSALYLCASSLVSTSGSFREQFFGPGTRLTVL.

This chain links TRBV5-1 with TRBJ2-3; TRBD2 aligns across 10 bases. Germline V CDR1 and CDR2: SGHRS, YFSETQ. The J segment lost 2 bases and the V segment lost 4 bases, leaving 10 bases of the junction unmatched. This CDR3 comprises 17 residues. The CDR3, as DNA: TGCGCCAGCAGCGTTGGGGTAGCGGGAGGACCCACAGATACGCAGTATTTT. It specifies CASSVGVAGGPTDTQYF. The full variable domain, completed using reference TRBV5-1 and TRBJ2-3, is KAGVTQTPRYLIKTRGQQVTLSCSPISGHRSVSWYQQTPGQGLQFLFEYFSETQRNKGNFPGRFSGRQFSNSRSEMNVSTLELGDSALYLCASSVGVAGGPTDTQYFGPGTRLTVL.

The J gene is TRBJ1-1, the V gene TRBV28; D possibly corresponds to TRBD1 (5 bases). V shed 6 bases and J shed 4 bases, with 9 bases lying between them. The CDR3 consists of 12 residues. CDR1 and CDR2 from the germline V gene are MDHEN and SYDVKM. CDR3 protein: CASSSGPTEAFF. The CDR3, as DNA: TGTGCCAGCAGCTCAGGGCCCACTGAAGCTTTCTTT.

The J gene is TRBJ2-5, the V gene TRBV7-6; D gene ambiguous. This CDR3 comprises 15 residues. Trimming shortened V by 1 base and J by 5 bases, and 14 bases separated the two germline ends. The germline gives CDR1 SGHVS, CDR2 FNYEAQ. CDR3 sequence (DNA): TGTGCCAGCAGCTTAGGAGGCGTGGTTAGGGAGACCCAGTACTTC. It encodes CASSLGGVVRETQYF.

This clone was seen a handful of times. V usage is TRBV5-1 and J usage is TRBJ2-5; 13 nucleotides match TRBD2. The CDR3 has 16 residues. Trimming removed 3 bases from V and 3 bases from J; junction bases left unmatched: 5. Germline V gene data show CDR1 as SGHRS and CDR2 as YFSETQ. In DNA, the CDR3 is TGCGCCAGCAGCTCAGGACTAGCGGGAGTCGAAGAGACCCAGTACTTC. It codes for CASSSGLAGVEETQYF.

The chain recombines TRBV9 with TRBJ1-2, with D maybe TRBD1 (6 bases). Deletions cut 0 bases from V and 5 bases from J, with 20 bases between. The CDR3 is made up of 17 amino acids. The germline V gene has CDR1 SGDLS and CDR2 YYNGEE. The CDR3 loop is CASSVGGLGALSYGYTF. The CDR3 DNA reads as TGTGCCAGCAGCGTAGGAGGGTTGGGGGCGTTAAGTTATGGCTACACCTTC.

The genes are TRBV6-1 and TRBJ2-3, with TRBD2 matching 12 bases. CDR3 length equals 19 residues. The J segment lost 10 bases and the V segment lost 3 bases, leaving 20 bases of the junction unmatched. Germline V gene lookup returns CDR1 MNHNS and CDR2 SASEGT. The CDR3 reads CASSDPSGGAVGSKWSQYF. Here the CDR3 DNA reads TGTGCCAGCAGTGACCCTAGCGGGGGGGCAGTCGGCTCCAAGTGGTCGCAGTATTTT.

This clone showed up just a few times. The gene calls are TRBV5-6 and TRBJ2-7; 10 bases map to TRBD1. Trimming at V came to 4 bases and at J to 3 bases, leaving 7 bases not matched to a gene. The CDR3 length is 15 residues. Germline V gene lookup returns CDR1 SGHDT and CDR2 YYEEEE. The DNA of the CDR3 is TGTGCCAGCAGCACCATCCGGGACAGGGGCTACGAGCAGTACTTC. This codes for CASSTIRDRGYEQYF.

The V gene is TRBV25-1, the J gene TRBJ1-4; 7 bases are shared with TRBD1. The CDR3 is 13 residues long. The V and J ends lost 6 bases and 5 bases, in that order; junction bases with no gene match: 3. Germline values: CDR1 MGHDK, CDR2 SYGVNS. The CDR3 here is CASSDRVNEKLFF. The CDR3 coding sequence is TGTGCCAGCAGCGACAGGGTAAATGAAAAACTGTTTTTT.

This chain joins TRBV7-8 and TRBJ1-6; perhaps TRBD1 as D (6 bases). The CDR3 spans 13 residues. Trimming cost V 5 bases and J 7 bases, with 9 bases left between them. From germline, CDR1 is SGHVS and CDR2 FQNEAQ. The CDR3 DNA sequence: TGTGCCAGCAGCCGGGACAACAATTCACCCCTCCACTTT. Its protein is CASSRDNNSPLHF.

V usage is TRBV11-2 and J usage is TRBJ2-1; 10 nucleotides line up with TRBD2. The CDR3 runs to 15 residues. Germline CDR1 and CDR2: SGHAT and FQNNGV. Trimming at V came to 4 bases and at J to 6 bases, leaving 6 bases not matched to a gene. The CDR3 reads CASSSLGTSVNEQFF. The CDR3 nucleotides are TGTGCCAGCAGCTCCTTGGGGACTAGCGTCAATGAGCAGTTCTTC.

As for this clone: At one end the junction does not follow the germline gene, possibly because of a read error. Other nucleotide sequences from this sample produce the same CDR3. The genes are TRBV7-9 and TRBJ1-1; D is perhaps TRBD1 (5 bases). Germline CDR1 SEHNR, CDR2 FQNEAQ (reference sequence). CDR3 length: 13 amino acids. CDR3 coding DNA: TGCGCCAGCAGAGCTACAGGGAACACTGAAGCTTTCTTT. It translates to CASRATGNTEAFF.

This rearrangement joins TRBV27 to TRBJ2-1; TRBD2 is a possible D gene (7 bases). The CDR3 spans 16 residues. The germline gives CDR1 MNHEY, CDR2 SMNVEV (reference sequence). Trimming stripped 5 bases from V and 1 base from J, with 15 bases between. CDR3 nucleotides: TGTGCCAGCAGTCCCCTCGGGGGGCTGTCCTACAATGAGCAGTTCTTC. Its protein is CASSPLGGLSYNEQFF.

This clone was recorded only once. The rearrangement joins TRBV7-9 to TRBJ1-1; 8 bases are shared with TRBD1. Unmatched junction bases numbered 6, after V lost 4 bases and J lost 5 bases. The CDR3 length is 14 residues. The germline CDR1 and CDR2 sequences are SEHNR and FQNEAQ (reference sequence). The CDR3 region is CASSWDRPITEAFF. CDR3 sequence (DNA): TGTGCCAGCAGCTGGGACAGGCCGATAACTGAAGCTTTCTTT.

The V and J genes are TRBV28 and TRBJ2-5; TRBD1 matches at 11 bases. V was clipped by 6 bases and J by 1 base; unmatched bases: 10. This CDR3 spans 17 amino acids. The germline gives CDR1 MDHEN, CDR2 SYDVKM. CDR3 region: CASRSGTGGSGQETQYF. CDR3 coding DNA: TGTGCCAGCAGGTCCGGGACAGGGGGTTCAGGCCAAGAGACCCAGTACTTC.

J is TRBJ1-1 and V is TRBV5-1; TRBD1 is a possible D gene (6 bases). Germline values: CDR1 SGHRS, CDR2 YFSETQ. This CDR3 has 14 amino acids. Trimming shortened V by 1 base and J by 5 bases, and 12 bases separated the two germline ends. This CDR3 is CASSLRAGDTEAFF. For the CDR3, the DNA is TGCGCCAGCAGCTTGAGGGCAGGGGATACTGAAGCTTTCTTT.

V usage is TRBV29-1 and J usage is TRBJ1-5, with a possible D match to TRBD1 (5 bases). The CDR3 sequence is 14 residues long. CDR1 and CDR2 (germline): SQVTM, ANQGSEA. Trimming shortened V by 4 bases and J by 7 bases, and 17 bases separated the two germline ends. The CDR3 protein is CSVVEGAKGQPQHF. CDR3 DNA sequence: TGCAGCGTTGTCGAAGGGGCGAAGGGGCAGCCCCAGCATTTT.

V gene TRBV27 combines with J gene TRBJ1-1; 12 positions match TRBD1. V gave up 2 bases and J gave up 7 bases; unmatched junction bases: 2. This CDR3 comprises 14 residues. Germline V gives CDR1 MNHEY, CDR2 SMNVEV (reference sequence). CDR3: CASSLGTGGLEAFF. The CDR3 region has the DNA TGTGCCAGCAGTTTAGGGACAGGGGGCCTTGAAGCTTTCTTT.

V and J are TRBV2 and TRBJ2-5, with a possible D match to TRBD1 (5 bases). V gave up 2 bases and J gave up 5 bases, with 12 bases separating them. The CDR3 covers 14 residues. In germline, CDR1 is SNHLY, CDR2 FYNNEI. The chain's CDR3 is CASSEKGFDETQYF. The DNA for the CDR3 is TGTGCCAGCAGTGAAAAGGGGTTTGATGAGACCCAGTACTTC.

V usage is TRBV27 and J usage is TRBJ2-7, with 8 bases lining up with TRBD1. J gave up 6 bases and V 6 bases, and 19 bases lay outside the gene matches. CDR1 is MNHEY and CDR2 is SMNVEV in the germline V gene (reference sequence). The CDR3 consists of 17 residues. The CDR3 region has the DNA TGTGCCAGCAGGAAGGTAGGACAGGGAGGACTACGGGGCGAGCAGTACTTC. This codes for CASRKVGQGGLRGEQYF.

The chain has TRBV4-1 and TRBJ2-1; 7 bases are shared with TRBD2. Germline V lookup: CDR1 MGHRA, CDR2 YSYEKL. The V and J ends lost 6 bases and 6 bases, in that order; junction bases with no gene match: 14. The CDR3 has 16 amino acids. The DNA for the CDR3 is TGCGCCAGCAGTCCCCCATACAGCGGGATCATCAATGAGCAGTTCTTC. Residues: CASSPPYSGIINEQFF.

CDR3 protein: CASSTDRADGYTF. CDR3 in DNA: TGTGCCAGTAGTACCGACAGGGCAGATGGCTACACCTTC. The chain has TRBV19 and TRBJ1-2; TRBD1 matches 7 bases. Trimming removed 4 bases from V and 6 bases from J; junction bases left unmatched: 5. Germline V gene lookup returns CDR1 LNHDA and CDR2 SQIVND (reference sequence). This CDR3 contains 13 residues.

This chain uses TRBV11-2 with TRBJ2-5; D unresolved. Trimming shortened V by 1 base and J by 4 bases, and 4 bases separated the two germline ends. This CDR3 is built from 12 residues. Germline V CDR1 and CDR2: SGHAT, FQNNGV. The CDR3 bases are TGTGCCAGCAGCTTAGCGGGAGAGACCCAGTACTTC. This sequence encodes CASSLAGETQYF. Filled out from reference TRBV11-2 and TRBJ2-5, the complete variable domain reads EAGVAQSPRYKIIEKRQSVAFWCNPISGHATLYWYQQILGQGPKLLIQFQNNGVVDDSQLPKDRFSAERLKGVDSTLKIQPAKLEDSAVYLCASSLAGETQYFGPGTRLLVL.

CDR3 coding DNA: TGTGCCAGCGCAGGCCCCGTTTCCAGCGAGCAGTACTTC. Its translation is CASAGPVSSEQYF. The chain employs TRBV7-6 and TRBJ2-7; D ambiguous. CDR1 is SGHVS and CDR2 is FNYEAQ in the germline V gene. The CDR3 sequence is 13 residues long. The germline V and J ends were trimmed by 8 bases and 6 bases, with 17 bases remaining between them.